Detailed here is one TCR beta chain. Each CDR3 protein is one row after TCRdb ran MiXCR on the RT-PCR reads. The sample lists roughly 570,000 distinct CDR3 sequences; 13% to 15% were seen once. This sample was included in a study of response to subunit inactivated influenza vaccine. Per germline, CDR1 LNHNV and CDR2 YYDKDF (reference sequence). CDR3 length: 17 amino acids. Trimming took 3 bases from V and 8 from J, leaving 23 bases between them. The sequence came from a man in his forties or fifties who received an inactivated influenza vaccine. Material: PBMCs from blood, obtained approximately 12 days after vaccination. The chain links TRBV15 to TRBJ2-1; a weak D match, TRBD2 (5 bases). Written as DNA, the CDR3 is TGTGCCACCAGCAGCGATGGAATCAGCGGAATACCCTATGAGCAGTTCTTC. Amino acid sequence: CATSSDGISGIPYEQFF. Full variable domain (outside the CDR3, taken from reference TRBV15 and TRBJ2-1): DAMVIQNPRYQVTQFGKPVTLSCSQTLNHNVMYWYQQKSSQAPKLLFHYYDKDFNNEADTPDNFQSRRPNTSFCFLDIRSPGLGDTAMYLCATSSDGISGIPYEQFFGPGTRLTVL.